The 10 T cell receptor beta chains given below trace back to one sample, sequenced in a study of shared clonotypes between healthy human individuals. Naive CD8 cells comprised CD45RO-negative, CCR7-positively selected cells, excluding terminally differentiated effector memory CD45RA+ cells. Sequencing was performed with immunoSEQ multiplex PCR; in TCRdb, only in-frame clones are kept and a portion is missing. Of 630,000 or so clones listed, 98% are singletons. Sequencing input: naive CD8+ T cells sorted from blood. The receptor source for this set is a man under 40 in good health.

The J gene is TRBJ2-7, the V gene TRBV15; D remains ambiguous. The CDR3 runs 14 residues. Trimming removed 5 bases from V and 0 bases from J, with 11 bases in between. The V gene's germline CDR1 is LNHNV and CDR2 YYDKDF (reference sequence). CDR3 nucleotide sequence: TGTGCCACCAGCGACGGTCTCCACTCCTACGAGCAGTACTTC. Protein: CATSDGLHSYEQYF.

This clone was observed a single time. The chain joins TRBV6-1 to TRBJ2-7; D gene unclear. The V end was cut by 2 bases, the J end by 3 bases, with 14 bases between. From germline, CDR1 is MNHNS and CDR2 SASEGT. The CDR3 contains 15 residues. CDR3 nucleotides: TGTGCCAGCAGTGAAATCCTTGCACAGAACTACGAGCAGTACTTC. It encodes CASSEILAQNYEQYF.

The CDR3 coding sequence is TGTGCCAGCAGTTTTTGGGGTAGCGGGAGTGTGAGAAAAGATACGCAGTATTTT. Encoded protein: CASSFWGSGSVRKDTQYF. The gene calls are TRBV28 and TRBJ2-3; 9 bases match TRBD2. Germline V lookup: CDR1 MDHEN, CDR2 SYDVKM. J gave up 5 bases and V 3 bases, and 15 bases lay outside the gene matches. This CDR3 has 18 amino acids.

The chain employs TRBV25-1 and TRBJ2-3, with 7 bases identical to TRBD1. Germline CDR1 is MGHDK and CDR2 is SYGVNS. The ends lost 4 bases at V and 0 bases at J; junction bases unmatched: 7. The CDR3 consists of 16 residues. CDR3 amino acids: CASSGPDRPSTDTQYF. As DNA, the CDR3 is TGTGCCAGCAGTGGCCCGGACAGGCCCAGCACAGATACGCAGTATTTT.

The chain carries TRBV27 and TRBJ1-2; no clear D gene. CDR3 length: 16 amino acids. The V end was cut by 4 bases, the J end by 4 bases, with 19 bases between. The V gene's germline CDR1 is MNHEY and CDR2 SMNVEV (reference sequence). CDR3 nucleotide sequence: TGTGCCAGCAGTTCAGCATCCGCCAGGACGTCCTATGGCTACACCTTC. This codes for CASSSASARTSYGYTF.

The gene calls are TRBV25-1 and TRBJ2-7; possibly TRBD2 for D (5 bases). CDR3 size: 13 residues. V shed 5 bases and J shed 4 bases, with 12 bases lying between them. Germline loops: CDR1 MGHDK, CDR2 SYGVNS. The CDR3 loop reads CASSLIGEYEQYF. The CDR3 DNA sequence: TGTGCCAGCAGTCTAATTGGGGAGTACGAGCAGTACTTC.

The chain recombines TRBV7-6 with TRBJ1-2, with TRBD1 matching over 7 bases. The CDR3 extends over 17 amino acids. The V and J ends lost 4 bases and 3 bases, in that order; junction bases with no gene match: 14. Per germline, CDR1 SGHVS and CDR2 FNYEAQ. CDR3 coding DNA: TGTGCCAGCAGCTCCAGCGCCAGGGGGTACGTGGACTATGGCTACACCTTC. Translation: CASSSSARGYVDYGYTF.

The CDR3 region has the DNA TGTGCCAGCACCGTGACCCCGAACACCGGGGAGCTGTTTTTT. This translates into CASTVTPNTGELFF. The chain employs TRBV9 and TRBJ2-2; D uncertain. V lost 6 bases and J lost 0, with 9 bases in between. The CDR3 sequence is 14 residues long. In germline, CDR1 is SGDLS, CDR2 YYNGEE.

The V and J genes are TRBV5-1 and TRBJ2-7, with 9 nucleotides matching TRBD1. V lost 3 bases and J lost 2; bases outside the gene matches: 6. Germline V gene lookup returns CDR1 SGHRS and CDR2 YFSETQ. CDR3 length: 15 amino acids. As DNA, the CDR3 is TGCGCCAGCAGCTCGGGACAGGGATTCACCTACGAGCAGTACTTC. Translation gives CASSSGQGFTYEQYF.

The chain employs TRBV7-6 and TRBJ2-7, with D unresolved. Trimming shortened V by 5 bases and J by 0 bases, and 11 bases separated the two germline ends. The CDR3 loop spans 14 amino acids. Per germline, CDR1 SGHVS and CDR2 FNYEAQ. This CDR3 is CASSLGTSSYEQYF. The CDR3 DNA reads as TGTGCCAGCAGCCTAGGTACGAGCTCCTACGAGCAGTACTTC.